The source of this T cell receptor (beta chain) is a study of blood T cell repertoires in COVID-19. Looking at the study overall: The United States, Italy and Spain were the sources of the acute and convalescent COVID-19 samples. T cells, B-cell-depleted T cells, or PBMCs supplied cDNA or gDNA.

How the authors handled the data: It was from reference gene primer amplification that nucleated cell counts were estimated. The repertoire was sequenced with immunoSEQ multiplex PCR; TCRdb's copy has only in-frame clones and lacks some. V, J and clone size derive from that table, while D and trimming were established from the DNA sequence. The sample yields 70,000 to 80,000 clones, approximately 90% seen once. Germline-derived CDR1 and CDR2 are KGHSH and LQKENI. CDR3 length: 14 amino acids. After removal of 6 bases from V and 7 bases from J, the junction contained 11 bases not matched to a gene. The sequence derives from a woman aged 45-59 years with acute or convalescent COVID-19. The sample was peripheral blood. The V and J genes are TRBV18 and TRBJ2-7; 8 bases match TRBD1. The CDR3 here is CASSLGQGPGEQYF. The CDR3 DNA sequence: TGTGCCAGCTCCCTCGGACAGGGTCCGGGGGAGCAGTACTTC. Full variable domain (remainder filled in from reference TRBV18 and TRBJ2-7): NAGVMQNPRHLVRRRGQEARLRCSPMKGHSHVYWYRQLPEEGLKFMVYLQKENIIDESGMPKERFSAEFPKEGPSILRIQQVVRGDSAAYFCASSLGQGPGEQYFGPGTRLTVT.